One and the same sample provided the 19 T cell receptor beta chains below, sequenced in a study of T cells in Graves' hyperthyroidism and ophthalmopathy. Authors of the study amplified TCR beta CDR3 regions from RNA transcripts. HTBI primers were employed in a first-round RT-PCR of the TCR CDR3. Each CDR3 protein gets one entry after TCRdb re-called the multiplex PCR reads with MiXCR. Here the sample spans roughly 740,000 distinct CDR3 sequences, about 17% being singletons. The sample comprised blood. The receptors shown here come from a man aged 18 to 30 with Graves' hyperthyroidism.

This clonotype was counted many times. V gene TRBV20-1 combines with J gene TRBJ2-5, with 10 bases aligning to TRBD2. The CDR3 consists of 15 residues. V gave up 3 bases and J gave up 2 bases; unmatched junction bases: 6. CDR1 DFQATT and CDR2 SNEGSKA come from the germline V gene (reference sequence). The CDR3 here is CSARGAGGFQETQYF. The CDR3 DNA reads TGCAGTGCTAGGGGAGCGGGAGGGTTTCAAGAGACCCAGTACTTC.

The chain employs TRBV4-1 and TRBJ1-4; 7 nucleotides align to TRBD1. The CDR3 runs 14 residues. Germline-derived CDR1 and CDR2 are MGHRA and YSYEKL. J gave up 8 bases and V 4 bases, and 7 bases lay outside the gene matches. The CDR3 here is CASSLDREGEKLFF. The CDR3 DNA follows: TGCGCCAGCAGCCTCGACAGGGAAGGGGAAAAACTGTTTTTT.

This clonotype was seen a handful of times. The chain employs TRBV19 and TRBJ1-5; 7 bases are shared with TRBD1. V gave up 9 bases and J gave up 6 bases; unmatched junction bases: 11. The CDR3 loop spans 14 amino acids. Looked up from germline, CDR1 is LNHDA and CDR2 is SQIVND (reference sequence). CDR3 sequence (DNA): TGTGCCAGCAAGACAGGGCACAGGAGTCAGCCCCAGCATTTT. Its translation is CASKTGHRSQPQHF.

This clonotype was recorded many times. J is TRBJ2-7 and V is TRBV12-3 or TRBV12-4; 7 bases are a match to TRBD1. The CDR3 totals 12 residues. V gave up 7 bases and J gave up 5 bases; unmatched junction bases: 5. The CDR3 loop is CASTQGVNEQYF. CDR3 DNA: TGTGCCAGCACCCAGGGGGTCAACGAGCAGTACTTC.

V and J are TRBV9 and TRBJ2-5; 13 bases map to TRBD2. The germline CDR1 and CDR2 sequences are SGDLS and YYNGEE. The length of the CDR3 is 16 residues. The ends lost 3 bases at V and 2 bases at J; junction bases unmatched: 4. CDR3 sequence: CASSGGLAGRQETQYF. CDR3 bases: TGTGCCAGCAGCGGGGGACTAGCGGGACGGCAAGAGACCCAGTACTTC.

This clonotype was seen many times. The gene calls are TRBV28 and TRBJ1-1; TRBD1 might be the D (6 bases). CDR1 and CDR2 from the germline V gene are MDHEN and SYDVKM. The CDR3 consists of 14 residues. V dropped 5 bases and J dropped 6 bases, with 16 bases sitting between them. In nucleotides, the CDR3 is TGTGCCAGCAGTCCCCCGGGACAAGGTTCTGAAGCTTTCTTT. It yields the protein CASSPPGQGSEAFF.

This clonotype was seen many times. V usage is TRBV3-1 and J usage is TRBJ2-5, with 8 nucleotides matching TRBD1. Germline assignment: CDR1 LGHDT and CDR2 YNNKEL (reference sequence). The V segment lost 1 base and the J segment 4 bases; nucleotides outside the gene matches: 2. The CDR3 has 14 residues. The CDR3 DNA follows: TGTGCCAGCAGCCAAGGGGGGACAGGAGAGACCCAGTACTTC. Translated, it gives CASSQGGTGETQYF.

This clonotype occurred a few times. The gene calls are TRBV20-1 and TRBJ2-1; 14 positions match TRBD2. Germline loops: CDR1 DFQATT, CDR2 SNEGSKA (reference sequence). The CDR3 totals 15 residues. J gave up 8 bases and V 5 bases, and 8 bases lay outside the gene matches. CDR3 in amino acids: CSAPGTSGSMDEQFF. The CDR3 DNA reads TGCAGTGCTCCCGGGACTAGCGGGAGTATGGATGAGCAGTTCTTC.

This clonotype was picked up a small number of times. This sequence joins TRBV7-3 and TRBJ2-7; D call uncertain. This CDR3 has 14 amino acids. The V gene's germline CDR1 is SGHTA and CDR2 FQGTGA. Trimming took off 2 bases at V and 0 bases at J, with 8 bases between the two ends. The CDR3 DNA sequence: TGTGCCAGCAGCTTATATCACGGCTCCTACGAGCAGTACTTC. Its protein product is CASSLYHGSYEQYF.

This clonotype was counted a few times. Here the CDR3 DNA reads TGCAGTGCTAGAGGGAAGGGGACAGGGAGATCTAACTATGGCTACACCTTC. This sequence encodes CSARGKGTGRSNYGYTF. The chain has TRBV20-1 and TRBJ1-2; 9 bases align to TRBD1. This CDR3 has 17 residues. Trimming removed 1 base from V and 0 bases from J; junction bases left unmatched: 9. Per the germline V gene, CDR1 is DFQATT and CDR2 is SNEGSKA (reference sequence).

This clonotype has ten or more counts. The chain joins TRBV10-3 to TRBJ2-7; D may be TRBD1 (5 bases). This CDR3 has 14 residues. The germline gives CDR1 ENHRY, CDR2 SYGVKD. V gave up 8 bases and J gave up 0 bases, with 14 bases separating them. The CDR3, as DNA: TGTGCCATCTCTGAAAGGGGCACCTCCTACGAGCAGTACTTC. This gives the protein CAISERGTSYEQYF.

V and J are TRBV2 and TRBJ1-3; possibly TRBD1 for D (5 bases). From germline, CDR1 is SNHLY and CDR2 FYNNEI. V was clipped by 5 bases and J by 2 bases, with 13 bases between them. CDR3 size: 15 residues. CDR3 DNA: TGTGCCAGCAGTTTCTGGGGCGCGGCTGGAAACACCATATATTTT. Residues: CASSFWGAAGNTIYF.

The chain has TRBV29-1 and TRBJ2-1, with a weak D call TRBD2 (7 bases). From germline, CDR1 is SQVTM and CDR2 ANQGSEA. V lost 1 base to trimming and J lost 9 bases, with 13 bases between them. The CDR3 consists of 13 residues. CDR3 residues: CSVEGGGASEQFF. The CDR3 region has the DNA TGCAGCGTTGAAGGTGGGGGGGCGTCTGAGCAGTTCTTC.

The chain joins TRBV7-2 to TRBJ2-1; the match to TRBD2 covers 7 bases. The junction had 12 bases not matched to a gene; V was cut back by 4 bases and J by 0 bases. CDR1 and CDR2 from the germline V gene are SGHTA and FQGNSA. This CDR3 comprises 18 residues. The CDR3 here is CASSSRGASGSSYNEQFF. The CDR3 nucleotides read TGTGCCAGCAGCTCCCGCGGGGCTAGCGGAAGCTCCTACAATGAGCAGTTCTTC.

A few counts support this clonotype. This chain connects TRBV20-1 to TRBJ2-7; D is uncertain. Germline CDR1 and CDR2: DFQATT and SNEGSKA (reference sequence). The V gene lost 1 base and the J gene lost 5 bases, with 9 bases spanning the gap. The CDR3 consists of 12 residues. CDR3 in amino acids: CSARAEGNEQYF. The DNA of the CDR3 is TGCAGTGCTAGAGCAGAAGGGAACGAGCAGTACTTC.

This clonotype appeared many times. This chain joins TRBV4-3 and TRBJ2-3; TRBD2 agrees at 15 bases. V was clipped by 3 bases and J by 6 bases; unmatched bases: 10. The CDR3 loop spans 18 amino acids. Germline-derived CDR1 and CDR2 are LGHNA and YSLEER. The CDR3 DNA is TGCGCCAGCAGCCACGGCCGCTTTGGGACTAGCGGGAGGGATACGCAGTATTTT. Amino acids: CASSHGRFGTSGRDTQYF.

The V call is TRBV10-3, the J call TRBJ2-2; 11 bases are a match to TRBD1. This CDR3 has 18 amino acids. Per germline, CDR1 ENHRY and CDR2 SYGVKD. V was pared by 3 bases and J by 0 bases, with 6 bases of the junction left unmatched. CDR3 sequence (DNA): TGTGCCATCAGTGACTGGACAGGGGGCGAATCGAACACCGGGGAGCTGTTTTTT. Residues: CAISDWTGGESNTGELFF.

This clonotype was recorded many times. The V gene is TRBV11-1, the J gene TRBJ2-3, with TRBD2 matching over 7 bases. V lost 3 bases to trimming and J lost 0 bases; unmatched junction nucleotides: 3. The CDR3 is 15 residues long. From germline, CDR1 is SGHAT and CDR2 FQDESV (reference sequence). Here the CDR3 DNA reads TGTGCCAGCAGCTTGGGGGACTATAGCACAGATACGCAGTATTTT. It encodes CASSLGDYSTDTQYF.

This rearrangement joins TRBV4-3 to TRBJ2-5; 11 bases are a match to TRBD2. The CDR3 spans 16 residues. Germline CDR1 and CDR2: LGHNA and YSLEER. V gave up 0 bases and J gave up 4 bases; unmatched junction bases: 4. The CDR3 DNA reads as TGCGCCAGCAGCCAAGAGGGACTAGCGGCCCGAGAGACCCAGTACTTC. Translation gives CASSQEGLAARETQYF.